This T cell receptor (beta chain) came from a study of PD-1 blockade in mismatch repair-deficient tumors. Study information: All were previously treated, progressing patients with 12 mismatch repair-deficient cancer types. Whole-study results and caveats: After pembrolizumab, tumor-resident clones rose rapidly, then generally contracted before radiologic responses.

Mismatch repair deficiency was confirmed in all patients, by PCR or immunohistochemistry. Turning to this clone: Its antigen is as yet unknown.

This table comes from immunoSEQ multiplex PCR, and its TCRdb copy is limited to in-frame clones, with some not included. This table holds 100,000 to 150,000 clones, 86% found once. Sequenced here: peripheral blood, sampled 44 weeks after starting pembrolizumab. The source is an adult with mismatch repair-deficient cancer.

The CDR3 here is CASSPDTDQPQHF. Here the CDR3 DNA reads TGTGCCAGCAGTCCTGACACCGATCAGCCCCAGCATTTT. The chain couples TRBV27 to TRBJ1-5; D unclear. The CDR3 sequence is 13 residues long. CDR1 and CDR2 from the germline V gene are MNHEY and SMNVEV (reference sequence). V gave up 5 bases and J gave up 5 bases, with 10 bases separating them.